The 27 T cell receptor beta chains below were found in one sample sequenced in a study of technical replicates of blood from a few donors. Sequenced by immunoSEQ multiplex PCR; TCRdb stores in-frame clones only, minus some. The sample lists 60,000 to 75,000 clones, around 87% occurring once. Sequenced material: PBMCs. These receptors came from a human donor in good health. Some clones in this sample may be carry-over from other donors' samples.

The chain combines TRBV7-8 with TRBJ2-2; 12 bases agree with TRBD2. The J segment lost 4 bases and the V segment lost 3 bases, leaving 6 bases of the junction unmatched. The germline gives CDR1 SGHVS, CDR2 FQNEAQ. CDR3 size: 17 residues. CDR3 nucleotide sequence: TGTGCCAGCAGCTTGACTAGCGGGGGCACCGGCACCGGGGAGCTGTTTTTT. This encodes CASSLTSGGTGTGELFF.

J is TRBJ2-1 and V is TRBV7-3; 7 bases agree with TRBD2. The CDR3 covers 16 residues. With 2 bases clipped from V and 7 bases from J, the junction kept 11 bases outside the gene matches. CDR1 and CDR2 (germline): SGHTA, FQGTGA. CDR3 sequence: CASSLLPGLGGNEQFF. For the CDR3, the DNA is TGTGCCAGCAGCTTATTGCCGGGACTGGGAGGGAATGAGCAGTTCTTC.

The V call is TRBV7-9, the J call TRBJ2-5; a possible D gene is TRBD2 (6 bases). V dropped 5 bases and J dropped 5 bases, with 18 bases sitting between them. The CDR3 runs 15 residues. Looked up from germline, CDR1 is SEHNR and CDR2 is FQNEAQ (reference sequence). CDR3 sequence: CASSPTGAEGETQYF. CDR3 DNA sequence: TGTGCCAGCAGCCCGACGGGAGCGGAGGGGGAGACCCAGTACTTC.

The chain joins TRBV11-2 to TRBJ1-6, with 8 bases lining up with TRBD1. The CDR3 consists of 14 residues. V shed 7 bases, J shed 8 bases, and the junction held 7 bases outside the gene matches. Germline V gene lookup returns CDR1 SGHAT and CDR2 FQNNGV. The CDR3 nucleotides read TGTGCCAGCACCCCGGGACAGGAATATTCACCCCTCCACTTT. It encodes CASTPGQEYSPLHF. The full variable domain, in which reference TRBV11-2 and TRBJ1-6 provide the parts outside the CDR3, is EAGVAQSPRYKIIEKRQSVAFWCNPISGHATLYWYQQILGQGPKLLIQFQNNGVVDDSQLPKDRFSAERLKGVDSTLKIQPAKLEDSAVYLCASTPGQEYSPLHFGNGTRLTVT.

V gene TRBV5-8 combines with J gene TRBJ1-5; D is uncertain. This CDR3 spans 13 amino acids. The V gene's germline CDR1 is SGHTS and CDR2 YDEGEE. Trimming cost V 4 bases and J 7 bases, with 12 bases left between them. As DNA, the CDR3 is TGTGCCAGCAGCCTGCACCGGGAACAGCCCCAGCATTTT. Translation: CASSLHREQPQHF.

The chain combines TRBV6-4 with TRBJ2-1; 9 nucleotides agree with TRBD1. V gave up 5 bases and J gave up 12 bases; unmatched junction bases: 11. This CDR3 contains 14 residues. The V gene's germline CDR1 is MRHNA and CDR2 SNTAGT. CDR3 loop: CASSLEATGGGQFF. In DNA form, the CDR3 reads TGTGCCAGCAGTCTAGAAGCGACAGGGGGTGGGCAGTTCTTC.

The chain uses TRBV5-1 and TRBJ2-5; 9 bases line up with TRBD2. This CDR3 has 16 residues. With 0 bases clipped from V and 5 bases from J, the junction kept 8 bases outside the gene matches. Germline lookup yields CDR1 SGHRS and CDR2 YFSETQ. The CDR3 protein is CASSLVAGVSSETQYF. DNA of the CDR3: TGCGCCAGCAGCTTGGTAGCGGGAGTGAGTTCGGAGACCCAGTACTTC.

This chain joins TRBV7-3 and TRBJ2-1; 7 nucleotides line up with TRBD2. V was pared by 6 bases and J by 5 bases, with 4 bases of the junction left unmatched. The length of the CDR3 is 13 residues. CDR1 SGHTA and CDR2 FQGTGA come from the germline V gene. The CDR3, as DNA: TGTGCCAGCAGTTGGACTAGAAACAATGAGCAGTTCTTC. Its protein product is CASSWTRNNEQFF.

The chain uses TRBV6-5 and TRBJ2-7; 8 bases are shared with TRBD1. The germline gives CDR1 MNHEY, CDR2 SVGAGI. V shed 0 bases and J 2 bases; nucleotides not matched to a gene: 3. This CDR3 region has 15 residues. The DNA for the CDR3 is TGTGCCAGCAGTTACTCTCCAGGGGGCCCCTACGAGCAGTACTTC. It yields the protein CASSYSPGGPYEQYF.

The chain has TRBV11-2 and TRBJ2-5; D perhaps matches TRBD2 (7 bases). V was cut by 6 bases and J by 4 bases, with 21 bases left in between. The CDR3 consists of 16 residues. Germline V gene lookup returns CDR1 SGHAT and CDR2 FQNNGV. The DNA for the CDR3 is TGTGCCAGCAGGCCGGGCGGGGGCGAAGGTCCAGAGACCCAGTACTTC. Its translation is CASRPGGGEGPETQYF.

The chain is built from TRBV4-3 and TRBJ2-5; possibly TRBD1 for D (5 bases). V was trimmed by 1 base and J by 1 base, leaving 10 bases between them. The germline V gene has CDR1 LGHNA and CDR2 YSLEER. The CDR3 covers 15 residues. The CDR3 here is CASSQVWGSQETQYF. CDR3 DNA: TGCGCCAGCAGCCAAGTGTGGGGCAGCCAAGAGACCCAGTACTTC.

CDR3 sequence (DNA): TGTGCCAGCAGTTCCGCTGGACAGGGATCCAATGAGCAGTTCTTC. Its translation is CASSSAGQGSNEQFF. The chain couples TRBV28 to TRBJ2-1, with TRBD1 matching over 8 bases. V lost 4 bases, J lost 6 bases, and 8 bases stayed unmatched. Germline loops: CDR1 MDHEN, CDR2 SYDVKM. This CDR3 spans 15 amino acids.

V usage is TRBV7-2 and J usage is TRBJ1-6, with 7 bases that match TRBD1. Germline V gene sequence: CDR1 SGHTA, CDR2 FQGNSA. CDR3 length: 14 amino acids. The V and J ends lost 1 base and 10 bases, in that order; junction bases with no gene match: 4. CDR3 protein: CASSLGFRGSPLHF. CDR3 DNA sequence: TGTGCCAGCAGCTTAGGGTTCAGGGGGTCACCCCTCCACTTT. Combining the CDR3 with reference TRBV7-2 and TRBJ1-6 gives the whole variable domain GAGVSQSPSNKVTEKGKDVELRCDPISGHTALYWYRQSLGQGLEFLIYFQGNSAPDKSGLPSDRFSAERTGGSVSTLTIQRTQQEDSAVYLCASSLGFRGSPLHFGNGTRLTVT.

This clone was found a few times. The genes are TRBV29-1 and TRBJ2-5; 9 positions match TRBD1. The germline gives CDR1 SQVTM, CDR2 ANQGSEA. There are 14 residues in the CDR3. Unmatched junction bases numbered 8, after V lost 2 bases and J lost 7 bases. The CDR3 DNA follows: TGCAGCGTTGAACCGGACGACAGGGGGTGGACCCAGTACTTC. Protein: CSVEPDDRGWTQYF.

V and J are TRBV4-1 and TRBJ1-1; 9 nucleotides align to TRBD1. Germline CDR1 is MGHRA and CDR2 is YSYEKL. The CDR3 covers 17 residues. V lost 2 bases and J lost 5; bases outside the gene matches: 12. The CDR3 nucleotides are TGCGCCAGCAGCCAAATCAGTGCCGGGACAGGGTGGACTGAAGCTTTCTTT. Its translation is CASSQISAGTGWTEAFF.

The chain uses TRBV7-2 and TRBJ2-7; the match to TRBD2 covers 7 bases. CDR3 length: 15 amino acids. J was trimmed by 2 bases and V by 4 bases; bases with no gene match: 8. Germline V gene lookup returns CDR1 SGHTA and CDR2 FQGNSA. The CDR3 DNA sequence: TGTGCCAGCAGCTCCTCCGGCGGGAGCGCCTACGAGCAGTACTTC. This codes for CASSSSGGSAYEQYF.

On this clone: The sample holds other DNA sequences that translate to the same CDR3. The chain employs TRBV15 and TRBJ1-4, with 7 bases fitting TRBD1. This CDR3 region has 15 residues. Germline assignment: CDR1 LNHNV and CDR2 YYDKDF (reference sequence). Trimming cost V 0 bases and J 3 bases; bases outside gene matches: 1. CDR3 nucleotide sequence: TGTGCCACCAGCAGAGATCAGGGGGCTAATGAAAAACTGTTTTTT. Its protein is CATSRDQGANEKLFF.

This clone appeared a few times. The chain employs TRBV4-1 and TRBJ2-7; the D gene is possibly TRBD1 (5 bases). Germline V lookup: CDR1 MGHRA, CDR2 YSYEKL. The CDR3 sequence is 15 residues long. V was shortened by 4 bases and J by 2 bases, with 15 bases between the two germline ends. DNA of the CDR3: TGCGCCAGCAGCCTAGGGGCCCTGACTCCCTACGAGCAGTACTTC. Its protein is CASSLGALTPYEQYF.

The chain links TRBV30 to TRBJ2-7, with 9 bases fitting TRBD1. With 0 bases clipped from V and 5 bases from J, the junction kept 5 bases outside the gene matches. The V gene's germline CDR1 is GTSNPN and CDR2 SVGIG (reference sequence). The CDR3 consists of 14 residues. For the CDR3, the DNA is TGTGCCTGGAGTGTGACAGGGGGAATCAACGAGCAGTACTTC. It is translated as CAWSVTGGINEQYF.

This clone was detected a few times. The V call is TRBV2, the J call TRBJ1-1; D not resolved. Deletions cut 6 bases from V and 0 bases from J, with 8 bases between. The CDR3 length is 13 residues. Germline assignment: CDR1 SNHLY and CDR2 FYNNEI. CDR3 DNA sequence: TGTGCCAGCAGAGTTGAGCTGAACACTGAAGCTTTCTTT. Protein sequence: CASRVELNTEAFF. The whole variable domain, filled in from reference TRBV2 and TRBJ1-1, reads EPEVTQTPSHQVTQMGQEVILRCVPISNHLYFYWYRQILGQKVEFLVSFYNNEISEKSEIFDDQFSVERPDGSNFTLKIRSTKLEDSAMYFCASRVELNTEAFFGQGTRLTVV.

The V gene is TRBV7-9, the J gene TRBJ2-7; 9 nucleotides match TRBD2. The CDR3 runs to 14 residues. The V segment lost 3 bases and the J segment 6 bases; nucleotides outside the gene matches: 6. Germline V CDR1 and CDR2: SEHNR, FQNEAQ (reference sequence). CDR3 bases: TGTGCCAGCAGCTTGGGAGGACTAGCGAGCGAGCAGTACTTC. This gives the protein CASSLGGLASEQYF. The whole variable domain, filled in from reference TRBV7-9 and TRBJ2-7, reads DTGVSQNPRHKITKRGQNVTFRCDPISEHNRLYWYRQTLGQGPEFLTYFQNEAQLEKSRLLSDRFSAERPKGSFSTLEIQRTEQGDSAMYLCASSLGGLASEQYFGPGTRLTVT.

Only one count was recorded for this clone. The rearrangement uses TRBV19 and TRBJ2-7; 8 nucleotides match TRBD2. The ends lost 1 base at V and 2 bases at J; junction bases unmatched: 4. The germline CDR1 and CDR2 sequences are LNHDA and SQIVND (reference sequence). The CDR3 runs to 15 residues. CDR3 DNA: TGTGCCAGTAGTATAGGGACTAGCTTTACCTACGAGCAGTACTTC. As protein: CASSIGTSFTYEQYF.

The rearrangement uses TRBV9 and TRBJ1-2, with 7 bases that match TRBD1. The J segment lost 4 bases and the V segment lost 3 bases, leaving 3 bases of the junction unmatched. Germline-derived CDR1 and CDR2 are SGDLS and YYNGEE. This CDR3 region has 13 residues. Written as DNA, the CDR3 is TGTGCCAGCAGCGGACAGGGTAGCTATGGCTACACCTTC. Its protein is CASSGQGSYGYTF.

This clone was seen only a few times. J is TRBJ1-1 and V is TRBV4-3, with 7 bases aligning to TRBD1. With 0 bases clipped from V and 5 bases from J, the junction kept 9 bases outside the gene matches. Per the germline V gene, CDR1 is LGHNA and CDR2 is YSLEER. This CDR3 spans 16 amino acids. The CDR3 DNA reads TGCGCCAGCAGCCAAGATATTTGGCAGGGGGGAACTGAAGCTTTCTTT. Its protein is CASSQDIWQGGTEAFF.

V and J are TRBV6-4 and TRBJ2-1, with TRBD2 matching over 10 bases. Trimming took 3 bases from V and 3 from J; bases not matched to a gene: 5. This CDR3 has 16 residues. CDR1 is MRHNA and CDR2 is SNTAGT in the germline V gene. The CDR3 is CASSELAGVNYNEQFF. The CDR3 nucleotides read TGTGCCAGCAGTGAGCTAGCGGGAGTGAACTACAATGAGCAGTTCTTC.

This chain connects TRBV2 to TRBJ2-1, with TRBD1 matching over 10 bases. CDR1 and CDR2 from the germline V gene are SNHLY and FYNNEI. The CDR3 loop spans 15 amino acids. J gave up 9 bases and V 6 bases, and 11 bases lay outside the gene matches. The CDR3 is CASSLTGTGDSEQFF. In DNA, the CDR3 is TGTGCCAGCAGCCTCACCGGGACAGGGGATAGTGAGCAGTTCTTC. Based on the CDR3 plus reference TRBV2 and TRBJ2-1, the full variable domain is EPEVTQTPSHQVTQMGQEVILRCVPISNHLYFYWYRQILGQKVEFLVSFYNNEISEKSEIFDDQFSVERPDGSNFTLKIRSTKLEDSAMYFCASSLTGTGDSEQFFGPGTRLTVL.

The sample holds one count of this clone. The chain uses TRBV7-9 and TRBJ2-2; the match to TRBD1 covers 7 bases. The CDR3 is made up of 13 amino acids. Germline CDR1 is SEHNR and CDR2 is FQNEAQ (reference sequence). J gave up 15 bases and V 0 bases, and 7 bases lay outside the gene matches. The CDR3 nucleotides read TGTGCCAGCAGCTTAGCTGAACAGGGGCATATGTTTTTT. Encoded protein: CASSLAEQGHMFF.